These T cell receptor beta chains were read from a single sample in a study of identical twins. TCRdb ran MiXCR on the 5' RACE reads and lists one entry per CDR3 protein. The sample lists about 530,000 distinct CDR3 sequences; around 22% were seen once. The sample also formed part of further work on yellow fever vaccine responses in identical twins.

What was sequenced was CD4+ T cells sorted from blood. The receptors stem from a woman aged 18-35 years in good health. Each CDR3 is given with its conserved first and last residue. The order of the fields is clone size, V gene, J gene, D gene, CDR3 length, CDR3 DNA, CDR3 protein. A D gene is named only where the DNA matches it firmly. For some rows the clone size is stated as once, few or many, or as a class when expanded; others skip it.

>NA|TRBV20-1|TRBJ2-1|TRBD2|15
TGCAGTGCTAGTGATCTCGGCGGGGGGCTTAATGAGCAGTTCTTC
CSASDLGGGLNEQFF
>NA|TRBV2|TRBJ2-1|NA|12
TGTGCCAGCCGGCTTTTGCGGGATGAGCAGTTCTTC
CASRLLRDEQFF
>few|TRBV20-1|TRBJ2-2|NA|15
TGCAGTGCCGCGAGGGGAGTTACGAACACCGGGGAGCTGTTTTTT
CSAARGVTNTGELFF
>NA|TRBV6-2/TRBV6-3|TRBJ2-3|TRBD2|18
TGTGCCAGCAGTAAACTGCCGCCGACTAGCGGAAGCACAGATACGCAGTATTTT
CASSKLPPTSGSTDTQYF
>NA|TRBV9|TRBJ1-1|NA|13
TGTGCCAGCAGCCCCTCGGGGGCGAATGAAGCTTTCTTT
CASSPSGANEAFF
>NA|TRBV20-1|TRBJ1-3|NA|15
TGCAGTGCTGGACTGATATCCAGCTCTGGAAACACCATATATTTT
CSAGLISSSGNTIYF
>NA|TRBV5-1|TRBJ2-5|TRBD1|14
TGCGCCAGCAGCACTGGGACAGGGGTCGAGACCCAGTACTTC
CASSTGTGVETQYF
>NA|TRBV11-3|TRBJ2-1|TRBD1|14
TGTGCCAGCAGCTTACGGACAGGGAGGAATGAGCAGTTCTTC
CASSLRTGRNEQFF
>many|TRBV15|TRBJ1-5|NA|16
TGTGCCACCAGCAGAGAAGGATTTGGGCCTTATCAGCCCCAGCATTTT
CATSREGFGPYQPQHF
>many|TRBV29-1|TRBJ2-1|NA|14
TGCAGCGTTGTACCTCGGACGGGAGTCGATGAGCAGTTCTTC
CSVVPRTGVDEQFF
>NA|TRBV27|TRBJ1-1|NA|13
TGTGCCAGCAGTCTACAAGACAACACTGAAGCTTTCTTT
CASSLQDNTEAFF
>NA|TRBV20-1|TRBJ2-3|TRBD2|15
TGCAGTGCGACCGGGACTAGCGGCCGCACAGATACGCGGTATTTT
CSATGTSGRTDTRYF
>few|TRBV5-6|TRBJ2-3|NA|13
TGTGCCAGCAGCAAAGGACGACGAGATACGCAGTATTTT
CASSKGRRDTQYF
>NA|TRBV3-1|TRBJ2-7|TRBD2|15
TGTGCCAGCAGCCAGGGGACTAGCGGAGCCTACGAGCAGTACTTC
CASSQGTSGAYEQYF
>few|TRBV9|TRBJ2-1|NA|14
TGTGCCAGCAGCGGTCGGGAGTTGGGGCGTGAGCAGTTCTTC
CASSGRELGREQFF
>NA|TRBV7-8|TRBJ2-5|NA|15
TGTGCCAGCACCCCAAAGGGGTTCGACCCGGAGACCCAGTACTTC
CASTPKGFDPETQYF
>NA|TRBV12-3/TRBV12-4|TRBJ2-5|NA|16
TGTGCCAGCAGTTTAGCAGGGTCCCCAAGAAGGGAGACCCAGTACTTC
CASSLAGSPRRETQYF
>few|TRBV7-9|TRBJ2-1|NA|15
TGTGCCAGCAGCCCCCCGGGACAAAGATACAATGAGCAGTTCTTC
CASSPPGQRYNEQFF
>few|TRBV6-5|TRBJ2-5|TRBD1|16
TGTGCCAGCAGTTACTCGAGTGTAGGGGGCAGGGAGACCCAGTACTTC
CASSYSSVGGRETQYF
>few|TRBV5-1|TRBJ2-2|TRBD1|17
TGCGCCAGCAGCTTGACCGGGACAGGGCTGTGGACCGGGGAGCTGTTTTTT
CASSLTGTGLWTGELFF
>NA|TRBV20-1|TRBJ1-1|NA|14
TGCAGTGCTGTCGAGGGTGGGATGGGCTTTGAGGCTTTCTTT
CSAVEGGMGFEAFF
>NA|TRBV10-3|TRBJ2-7|NA|12
TGTGCCATCAGTGACGACGGCTACGAGCAGTACTTC
CAISDDGYEQYF
>NA|TRBV11-1|TRBJ2-6|NA|19
TGTGCCAGCAGCTACCTTAGAGGGACAAAACTCTCTGGGGCCAACGTCCTGACTTTC
CASSYLRGTKLSGANVLTF
>few|TRBV28|TRBJ2-2|NA|15
TGTGCCAGCGGTTACGGGATAGCGAACACCGGGGAGCTGTTTTTT
CASGYGIANTGELFF
>NA|TRBV6-1|TRBJ2-7|NA|12
TGTGCCACCGCGACGGATTCCTACGAGCAGTACTTC
CATATDSYEQYF
>NA|TRBV12-3/TRBV12-4|TRBJ2-4|TRBD1|16
TGTGCCAGCAGCGCGGACAGGGCGGGGGCCAAAAACATTCAGTACTTC
CASSADRAGAKNIQYF
>few|TRBV5-1|TRBJ2-1|TRBD2|19
TGCGCCAGCAGTCCCCGGGTAGCGGGAGGCGTTAGCTCCTACAATGAGCAGTTCTTC
CASSPRVAGGVSSYNEQFF
>NA|TRBV12-3/TRBV12-4|TRBJ2-2|NA|17
TGTGCCAGCAGTTTTGGGGCGGGGCGAAGGGACACCGGGGAGCTGTTTTTT
CASSFGAGRRDTGELFF
>few|TRBV7-3|TRBJ2-1|NA|15
TGTGCCAGCAGCTTCTCCGGACCCCCCGGGGGTGAGCAGTTCTTC
CASSFSGPPGGEQFF
>NA|TRBV27|TRBJ2-1|TRBD2|13
TGTGCCAGCGGACTAGCGGGAGCAAATGAGCAGTTCTTC
CASGLAGANEQFF
>NA|TRBV7-8|TRBJ2-2|TRBD2|14
TGTGTCAGCAGCTTAGCGGGGATGGCCGGGGAGCTGTTTTTT
CVSSLAGMAGELFF
>NA|TRBV5-5|TRBJ1-2|NA|14
TGTGCCAGCAGCTCCGGGACAAAAAACTATGGCTACACCTTC
CASSSGTKNYGYTF
>NA|TRBV20-1|TRBJ1-2|NA|14
TGCAGTGCTTCGAAATCGGACAGCTTGTATGGCTACACCTTC
CSASKSDSLYGYTF